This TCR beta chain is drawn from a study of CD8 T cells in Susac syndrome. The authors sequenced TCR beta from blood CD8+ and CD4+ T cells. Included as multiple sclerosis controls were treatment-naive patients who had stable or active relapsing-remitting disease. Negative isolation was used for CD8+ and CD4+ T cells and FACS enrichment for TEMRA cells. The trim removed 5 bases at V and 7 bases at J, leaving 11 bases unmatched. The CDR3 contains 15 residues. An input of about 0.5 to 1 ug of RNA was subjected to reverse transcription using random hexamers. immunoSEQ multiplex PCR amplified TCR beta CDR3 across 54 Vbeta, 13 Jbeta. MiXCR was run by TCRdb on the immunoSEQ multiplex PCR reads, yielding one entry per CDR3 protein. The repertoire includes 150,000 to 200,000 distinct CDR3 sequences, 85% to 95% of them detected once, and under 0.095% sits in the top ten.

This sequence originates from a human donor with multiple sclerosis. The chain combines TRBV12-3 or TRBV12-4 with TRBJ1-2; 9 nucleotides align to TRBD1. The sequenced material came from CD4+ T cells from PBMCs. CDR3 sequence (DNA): TGTGCCAGCAGTGAATACAGGGGGCGTAGGAGTGGCTACACCTTC. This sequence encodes CASSEYRGRRSGYTF.